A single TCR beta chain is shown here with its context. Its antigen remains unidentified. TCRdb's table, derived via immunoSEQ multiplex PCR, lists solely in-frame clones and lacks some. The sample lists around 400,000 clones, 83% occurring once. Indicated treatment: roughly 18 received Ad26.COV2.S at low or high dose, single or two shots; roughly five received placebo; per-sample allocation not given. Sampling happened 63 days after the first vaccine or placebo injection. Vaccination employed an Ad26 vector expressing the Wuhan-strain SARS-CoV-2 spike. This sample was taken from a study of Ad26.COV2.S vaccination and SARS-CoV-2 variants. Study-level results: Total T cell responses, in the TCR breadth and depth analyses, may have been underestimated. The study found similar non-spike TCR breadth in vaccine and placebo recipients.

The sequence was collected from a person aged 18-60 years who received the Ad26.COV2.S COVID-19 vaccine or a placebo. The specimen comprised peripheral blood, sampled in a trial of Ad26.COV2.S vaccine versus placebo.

CDR3 DNA: TGTGCCAGTAGTATATGGCGGACCTCTCAAGGGTACTATGGCTACACCTTC. As protein: CASSIWRTSQGYYGYTF. V gene TRBV19 combines with J gene TRBJ1-2; D unclear. CDR1 and CDR2 (germline): LNHDA, SQIVND (reference sequence). The CDR3 contains 17 residues. V was clipped by 2 bases and J by 3 bases, with 19 bases between them. Combining the CDR3 with reference TRBV19 and TRBJ1-2 gives the whole variable domain DGGITQSPKYLFRKEGQNVTLSCEQNLNHDAMYWYRQDPGQGLRLIYYSQIVNDFQKGDIAEGYSVSREKKESFPLTVTSAQKNPTAFYLCASSIWRTSQGYYGYTFGSGTRLTVV.